This T cell receptor beta chain came from a study of blood T cell repertoires in COVID-19. Turning to the study itself: Collection of acute and convalescent COVID-19 samples took place in the United States, Italy and Spain. T cells, B-cell-depleted T cells, or PBMCs provided the cDNA or gDNA that served as material.

Trimming took 3 bases from V and 2 from J, leaving 11 bases between them. CDR1 and CDR2 from the germline V gene are LGHDT and YNNKEL (reference sequence). The CDR3 is 15 amino acids. Seattle's cohort entered during active infection and was followed longitudinally. The table came from immunoSEQ multiplex PCR; TCRdb's copy has only in-frame clones and leaves some out. The table lists nearly 350,000 clones, more than 75% of them singletons, with under 6.5% in the top ten. This receptor was taken from a woman aged 50 to 60 with COVID-19, enrolled during active disease. The chain couples TRBV3-1 (or the pseudogene TRBV3-2) to TRBJ2-1, with unresolved D. Sequencing used peripheral blood. The CDR3 loop is CASSQRVDPYNEQFF. The DNA of the CDR3 is TGTGCCAGCAGCCAGCGAGTCGATCCCTACAATGAGCAGTTCTTC.